Following are 23 T cell receptor beta chains from one sample sequenced in a study of T cells after yellow fever vaccination. TCRdb re-derived calls from the 5' RACE reads in MiXCR, one entry per CDR3 protein. Altogether 450,000 to 650,000 distinct CDR3 sequences are present, roughly 14% being singletons, with the ten largest covering over 12%. The sequenced sample was PBMCs, obtained on the day of the yellow fever booster vaccination. These TCRs come from a young man who received the YFV17D yellow fever vaccine.

This clonotype has just a few counts. The rearrangement links TRBV18 to TRBJ2-3; TRBD2 matches 9 bases. The junction had 6 bases not matched to a gene; V was cut back by 4 bases and J by 4 bases. The CDR3 loop spans 15 amino acids. Germline V gives CDR1 KGHSH, CDR2 LQKENI. The CDR3 DNA reads TGTGCCAGCTCACGAGCGGGAGGTGTCGCAGATACGCAGTATTTT. Translating it yields CASSRAGGVADTQYF.

V and J are TRBV29-1 and TRBJ2-5; D is possibly TRBD2 (6 bases). Germline loops: CDR1 SQVTM, CDR2 ANQGSEA. V was cut by 6 bases and J by 4 bases, with 15 bases left in between. This CDR3 has 13 residues. The CDR3 DNA follows: TGCAGCGTGGCCGGGAGTGGGAGAGAGACCCAGTACTTC. Translated: CSVAGSGRETQYF.

This clonotype was seen at least ten times. The chain couples TRBV11-2 to TRBJ1-2; 11 bases line up with TRBD1. Per the germline V gene, CDR1 is SGHAT and CDR2 is FQNNGV. The CDR3 contains 14 residues. Trimming cost V 5 bases and J 5 bases; bases outside gene matches: 4. DNA of the CDR3: TGTGCCAGCAGCCGGGACAGGGGGACTTATGGCTACACCTTC. Encoded protein: CASSRDRGTYGYTF.

The chain has TRBV25-1 and TRBJ2-3, with 10 bases matching TRBD2. V dropped 1 base and J dropped 6; count of bases not matched to a gene: 7. Germline CDR1 is MGHDK and CDR2 is SYGVNS. The CDR3 runs to 16 residues. In DNA, the CDR3 is TGTGCCAGCAGTGAATTCGGGCTAGCGGGAGTGGATACGCAGTATTTT. Translation gives CASSEFGLAGVDTQYF.

The J gene is TRBJ2-1, the V gene TRBV20-1; 9 nucleotides agree with TRBD2. Germline CDR1 DFQATT, CDR2 SNEGSKA (reference sequence). The CDR3 is made up of 18 amino acids. Trimming cost V 3 bases and J 0 bases; bases outside gene matches: 12. The CDR3 nucleotides read TGCAGTGCTAGGTCGGATAGCGGGAGTATATTCTCCTACAATGAGCAGTTCTTC. Its protein product is CSARSDSGSIFSYNEQFF.

This clonotype turned up a few times. The genes are TRBV14 and TRBJ1-1, with a possible D match to TRBD1 (6 bases). Germline CDR1 is SGHDN and CDR2 is FVKESK. Trimming took off 1 base at V and 0 bases at J, with 18 bases between the two ends. This CDR3 is 18 amino acids long. The CDR3 region has the DNA TGTGCCAGCAGCCAAGTCGGGGGGCGCGTTGGGGTGAACACTGAAGCTTTCTTT. Residues: CASSQVGGRVGVNTEAFF.

Note on this clonotype: Given the absence of the conserved phenylalanine or tryptophan at the CDR3 end, a read error is likely. This chain links TRBV9 with TRBJ1-1, with D possibly matching TRBD1 (6 bases). Germline V gene sequence: CDR1 SGDLS, CDR2 YYNGEE. V was clipped by 3 bases and J by 0 bases, with 21 bases between them. The CDR3 has 18 amino acids. Here the CDR3 reads CASSAATSGGRLNTEAFL. CDR3 DNA sequence: TGTGCCAGCAGCGCAGCAACGTCCGGGGGGCGACTGAACACTGAAGCTTTCTTA.

Only a few counts were recorded for this clonotype. V gene TRBV18 combines with J gene TRBJ1-3; TRBD1 is a possible D gene (5 bases). This CDR3 region has 14 residues. Trimming removed 5 bases at V and 1 base at J, with 9 bases between. CDR1 is KGHSH and CDR2 is LQKENI in the germline V gene. This CDR3 is CASSAGNSGNTIYF. The DNA for the CDR3 is TGTGCCAGCTCAGCAGGGAATTCTGGAAACACCATATATTTT.

This CDR3 reads CASSPGLLTSGNTIYF. CDR3 in DNA: TGTGCCAGCAGCCCGGGGTTACTCACCTCTGGAAACACCATATATTTT. The gene calls are TRBV7-2 and TRBJ1-3; D not certain. The V gene's germline CDR1 is SGHTA and CDR2 FQGNSA. V lost 5 bases and J 0 bases, leaving 14 bases between the germline ends. This CDR3 is 16 amino acids long.

The rearrangement links TRBV11-2 to TRBJ2-1; D gene uncertain. Germline V gives CDR1 SGHAT, CDR2 FQNNGV. Trimming left V 0 bases short and J 5 bases short, with 5 bases between. CDR3 length equals 13 residues. In DNA, the CDR3 is TGTGCCAGCAGCTTAGAAAGCCACAATGAGCAGTTCTTC. Protein: CASSLESHNEQFF. Combining the CDR3 with reference TRBV11-2 and TRBJ2-1 gives the whole variable domain EAGVAQSPRYKIIEKRQSVAFWCNPISGHATLYWYQQILGQGPKLLIQFQNNGVVDDSQLPKDRFSAERLKGVDSTLKIQPAKLEDSAVYLCASSLESHNEQFFGPGTRLTVL.

This chain uses TRBV6-5 with TRBJ2-3, with TRBD1 matching over 7 bases. The V segment lost 2 bases and the J segment 7 bases; nucleotides outside the gene matches: 9. This CDR3 spans 15 amino acids. Germline loops: CDR1 MNHEY, CDR2 SVGAGI. The CDR3 DNA follows: TGTGCCAGCAGTTACAAGTACGAGGGACAGAATACGCAGTATTTT. Protein: CASSYKYEGQNTQYF.

The chain has TRBV7-9 and TRBJ2-3, with 9 bases lining up with TRBD2. Germline V gives CDR1 SEHNR, CDR2 FQNEAQ (reference sequence). The CDR3 runs to 17 residues. With V trimmed by 0 bases and J by 0 bases, 4 bases remained unmatched. The CDR3 nucleotides are TGTGCCAGCAGCTTAGCGGCTAGCGGGACTAGCACAGATACGCAGTATTTT. This sequence encodes CASSLAASGTSTDTQYF.

The rearrangement joins TRBV20-1 to TRBJ2-5; 10 bases are shared with TRBD2. The germline gives CDR1 DFQATT, CDR2 SNEGSKA (reference sequence). Trimming cost V 0 bases and J 5 bases; bases outside gene matches: 9. The CDR3 contains 16 residues. CDR3 sequence reads: CSARDALAGRLETQYF. CDR3 nucleotides: TGCAGTGCTAGAGACGCACTAGCGGGAAGGTTGGAGACCCAGTACTTC.

There are a few counts of this clonotype. The rearrangement uses TRBV28 and TRBJ1-2, with D possibly being TRBD1 (5 bases). Germline CDR1 MDHEN, CDR2 SYDVKM. The CDR3 extends over 13 amino acids. The V end lost 10 bases, the J end lost 2 bases, and 14 bases lay between the germline ends. CDR3 bases: TGTGCCACCATTCGAGGGGAGAACTATGGCTACACCTTC. As protein: CATIRGENYGYTF.

The chain joins TRBV28 to TRBJ2-5; tentative D call: TRBD1 (8 bases). This CDR3 region has 13 residues. CDR1 is MDHEN, CDR2 SYDVKM, per germline. V lost 11 bases, J lost 3 bases, and 16 bases lay in between. CDR3 amino acids: CAGGDRNKETQYF. The CDR3 bases are TGTGCCGGGGGGGACAGGAATAAAGAGACCCAGTACTTC.

This clonotype was seen a handful of times. The genes are TRBV7-8 and TRBJ1-2, with 7 bases aligning to TRBD1. The CDR3 loop spans 16 amino acids. Germline CDR1 SGHVS, CDR2 FQNEAQ. Germline trimming cut 1 base from V and 2 bases from J; bases unmatched to any gene: 7. The CDR3 DNA sequence: TGTGCCAGCAGCTTAGGGGCCGGGACAGCGAACTATGGCTACACCTTC. It specifies CASSLGAGTANYGYTF.

Only a few counts were recorded for this clonotype. The CDR3 is CATSRDPTTVPTYGYTF. DNA of the CDR3: TGTGCCACCAGCAGAGATCCGACGACAGTACCAACCTATGGCTACACCTTC. V usage is TRBV15 and J usage is TRBJ1-2, with a possible D match to TRBD1 (5 bases). The V gene's germline CDR1 is LNHNV and CDR2 YYDKDF (reference sequence). The CDR3 contains 17 residues. V was clipped by 0 bases and J by 4 bases, with 18 bases between them.

This chain connects TRBV2 to TRBJ2-5, with 12 bases identical to TRBD1. V shed 7 bases and J 5 bases; nucleotides not matched to a gene: 11. Per germline, CDR1 SNHLY and CDR2 FYNNEI. This CDR3 has 16 residues. The CDR3 bases are TGTGCCAGCATCCTATTCCGGGACAGGGGGCCTGAGACCCAGTACTTC. Encoded protein: CASILFRDRGPETQYF.

This clonotype was recorded many times. The CDR3 here is CASRVSTDTQYF. In DNA form, the CDR3 reads TGTGCCAGCAGGGTAAGCACAGATACGCAGTATTTT. This chain links TRBV5-5 with TRBJ2-3; D is unresolved. CDR1 is SGHKS and CDR2 is YYEKEE in the germline V gene (reference sequence). This CDR3 is built from 12 residues. Trimming left V 5 bases short and J 0 bases short, with 4 bases between.

About this clonotype itself: An end of the junction differs from the germline gene, which may be a read error. The J gene is TRBJ2-1, the V gene TRBV11-2; TRBD2 matches 10 bases. Per the germline V gene, CDR1 is SGHAT and CDR2 is FQNNGV. This CDR3 spans 20 amino acids. The CDR3 nucleotides are TGTGCCAGCCGGAATAGGGAGGAGGCTAGCGGGAGACACTCCTACAATGAGCAGTTCTTT. Its translation is CASRNREEASGRHSYNEQFF.

In its sample, this clonotype was seen a few times. The genes are TRBV11-3 and TRBJ1-1; D call uncertain. The ends were cut back, 5 bases at V and 3 bases at J, with 10 bases in the middle. CDR1 is SGHNT and CDR2 is YENEEA in the germline V gene. This CDR3 is 13 amino acids long. CDR3 region: CASSPHGDTEAFF. As DNA, the CDR3 is TGTGCCAGCAGCCCTCATGGGGACACTGAAGCTTTCTTT. Supplemented by reference TRBV11-3 and TRBJ1-1, the full variable domain reads EAGVVQSPRYKIIEKKQPVAFWCNPISGHNTLYWYLQNLGQGPELLIRYENEEAVDDSQLPKDRFSAERLKGVDSTLKIQPAELGDSAVYLCASSPHGDTEAFFGQGTRLTVV.

The V call is TRBV7-3, the J call TRBJ2-2; perhaps TRBD1 as D (5 bases). Trimming took off 5 bases at V and 0 bases at J, with 10 bases between the two ends. Looked up from germline, CDR1 is SGHTA and CDR2 is FQGTGA. The length of the CDR3 is 15 residues. The CDR3: CASSPTDSNTGELFF. The CDR3 DNA follows: TGTGCCAGCAGCCCGACAGATTCGAACACCGGGGAGCTGTTTTTT.

The chain couples TRBV14 to TRBJ2-1; D unresolved. Trimming left V 1 base short and J 5 bases short, with 9 bases between. Looked up from germline, CDR1 is SGHDN and CDR2 is FVKESK. CDR3 length: 14 amino acids. The CDR3 loop is CASSQASCNNEQFF. The DNA for the CDR3 is TGTGCCAGCAGCCAAGCAAGCTGCAACAATGAGCAGTTCTTC.